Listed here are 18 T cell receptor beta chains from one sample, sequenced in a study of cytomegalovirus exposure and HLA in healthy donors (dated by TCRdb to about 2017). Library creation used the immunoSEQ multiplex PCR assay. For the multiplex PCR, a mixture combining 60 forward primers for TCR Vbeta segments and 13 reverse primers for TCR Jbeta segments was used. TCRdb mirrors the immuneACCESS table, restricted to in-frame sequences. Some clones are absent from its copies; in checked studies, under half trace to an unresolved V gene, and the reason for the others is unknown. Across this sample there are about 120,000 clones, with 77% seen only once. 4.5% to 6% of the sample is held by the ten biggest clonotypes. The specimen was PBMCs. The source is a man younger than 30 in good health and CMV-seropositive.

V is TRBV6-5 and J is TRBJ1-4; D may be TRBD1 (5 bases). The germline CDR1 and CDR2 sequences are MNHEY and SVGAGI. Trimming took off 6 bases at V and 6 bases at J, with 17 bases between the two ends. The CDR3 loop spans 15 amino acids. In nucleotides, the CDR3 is TGTGCCAGCAGCCTAAGCGGGGCCTGGGATGAAAAACTGTTTTTT. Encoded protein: CASSLSGAWDEKLFF.

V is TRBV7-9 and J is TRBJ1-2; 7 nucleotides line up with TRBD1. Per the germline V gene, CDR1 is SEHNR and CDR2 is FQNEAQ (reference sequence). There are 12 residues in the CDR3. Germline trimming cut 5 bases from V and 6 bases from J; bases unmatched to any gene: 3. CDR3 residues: CASSPTGDGYTF. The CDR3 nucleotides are TGTGCCAGCAGCCCTACAGGGGATGGCTACACCTTC.

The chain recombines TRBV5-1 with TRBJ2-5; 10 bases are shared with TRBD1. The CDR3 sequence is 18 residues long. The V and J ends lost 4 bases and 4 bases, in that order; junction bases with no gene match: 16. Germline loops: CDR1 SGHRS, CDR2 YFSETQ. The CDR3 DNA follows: TGCGCCAGCAGCCCCGGGGACAGGGGCGCAGTTCTCGGAGAGACCCAGTACTTC. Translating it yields CASSPGDRGAVLGETQYF.

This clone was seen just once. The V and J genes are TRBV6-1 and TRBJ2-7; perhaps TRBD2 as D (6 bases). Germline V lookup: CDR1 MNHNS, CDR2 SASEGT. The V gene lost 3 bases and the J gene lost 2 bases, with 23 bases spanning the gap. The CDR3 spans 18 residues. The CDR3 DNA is TGTGCCAGCAGTGATAGTGGTTGGGGGGTAACTTCAGCCTACGAGCAGTACTTC. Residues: CASSDSGWGVTSAYEQYF.

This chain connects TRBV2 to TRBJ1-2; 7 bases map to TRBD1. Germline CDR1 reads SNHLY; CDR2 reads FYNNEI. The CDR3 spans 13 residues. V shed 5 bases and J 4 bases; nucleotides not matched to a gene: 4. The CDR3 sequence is CASSSGTAYGYTF. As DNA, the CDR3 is TGTGCCAGCAGTTCCGGGACAGCCTATGGCTACACCTTC.

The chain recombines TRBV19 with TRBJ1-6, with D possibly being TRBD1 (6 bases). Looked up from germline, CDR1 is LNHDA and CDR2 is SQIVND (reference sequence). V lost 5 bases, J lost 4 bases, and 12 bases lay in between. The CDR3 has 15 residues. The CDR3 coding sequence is TGTGCCAGTAGTCCCCGGACAGAGTATAATTCACCCCTCCACTTT. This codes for CASSPRTEYNSPLHF.

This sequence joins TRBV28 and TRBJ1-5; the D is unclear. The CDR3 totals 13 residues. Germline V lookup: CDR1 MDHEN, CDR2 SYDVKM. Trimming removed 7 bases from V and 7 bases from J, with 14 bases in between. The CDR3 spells CASKVGGMQPQHF. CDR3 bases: TGTGCCAGCAAGGTAGGAGGGATGCAGCCCCAGCATTTT.

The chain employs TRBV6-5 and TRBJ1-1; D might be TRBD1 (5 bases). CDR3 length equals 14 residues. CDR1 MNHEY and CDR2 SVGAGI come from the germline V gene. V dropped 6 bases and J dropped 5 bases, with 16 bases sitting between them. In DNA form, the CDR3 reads TGTGCCAGCAGGAGCACCGGCAGGGTGACTGAAGCTTTCTTT. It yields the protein CASRSTGRVTEAFF.

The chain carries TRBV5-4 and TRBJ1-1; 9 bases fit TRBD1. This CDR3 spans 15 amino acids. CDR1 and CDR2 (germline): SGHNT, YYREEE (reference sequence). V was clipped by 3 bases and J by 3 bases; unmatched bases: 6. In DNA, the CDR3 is TGTGCCAGCAGCTGGCCGGGACAGGGAGACACTGAAGCTTTCTTT. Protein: CASSWPGQGDTEAFF.

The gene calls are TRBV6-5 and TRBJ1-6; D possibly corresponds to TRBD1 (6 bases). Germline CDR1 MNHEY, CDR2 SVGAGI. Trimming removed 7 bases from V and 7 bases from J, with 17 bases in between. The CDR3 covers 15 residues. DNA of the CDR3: TGTGCCAGCACCCACAGGGCTGCCTCAAATTCACCCCTCCACTTT. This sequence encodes CASTHRAASNSPLHF.

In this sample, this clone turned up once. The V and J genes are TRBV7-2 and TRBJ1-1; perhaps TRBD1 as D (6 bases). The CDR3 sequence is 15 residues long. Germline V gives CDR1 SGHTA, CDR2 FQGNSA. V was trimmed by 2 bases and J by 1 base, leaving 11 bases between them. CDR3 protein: CASSLMMGANTEAFF. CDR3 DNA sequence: TGTGCCAGCAGCTTAATGATGGGGGCGAACACTGAAGCTTTCTTT.

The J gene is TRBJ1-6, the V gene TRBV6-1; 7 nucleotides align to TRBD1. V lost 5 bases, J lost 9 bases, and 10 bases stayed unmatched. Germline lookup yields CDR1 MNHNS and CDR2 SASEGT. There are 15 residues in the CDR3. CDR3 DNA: TGTGCCAGCAGTCTCCGGGACAGCGAAGGTTCACCCCTCCACTTT. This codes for CASSLRDSEGSPLHF.

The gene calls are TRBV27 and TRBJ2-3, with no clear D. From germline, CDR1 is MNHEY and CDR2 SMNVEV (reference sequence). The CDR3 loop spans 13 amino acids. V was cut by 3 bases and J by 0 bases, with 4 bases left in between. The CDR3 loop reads CASSFISTDTQYF. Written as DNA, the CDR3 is TGTGCCAGCAGTTTTATCAGCACAGATACGCAGTATTTT.

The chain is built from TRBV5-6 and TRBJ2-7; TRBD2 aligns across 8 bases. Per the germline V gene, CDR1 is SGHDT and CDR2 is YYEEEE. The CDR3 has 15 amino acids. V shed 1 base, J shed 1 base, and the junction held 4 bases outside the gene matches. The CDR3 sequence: CASSLLAGSSYEQYF. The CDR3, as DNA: TGTGCCAGCAGCTTGCTAGCGGGTTCATCCTACGAGCAGTACTTC.

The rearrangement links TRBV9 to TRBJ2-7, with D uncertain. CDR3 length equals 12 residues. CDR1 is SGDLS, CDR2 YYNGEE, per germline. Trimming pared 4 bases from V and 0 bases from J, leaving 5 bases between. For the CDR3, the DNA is TGTGCCAGCAGCACAGACTCCTACGAGCAGTACTTC. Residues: CASSTDSYEQYF.

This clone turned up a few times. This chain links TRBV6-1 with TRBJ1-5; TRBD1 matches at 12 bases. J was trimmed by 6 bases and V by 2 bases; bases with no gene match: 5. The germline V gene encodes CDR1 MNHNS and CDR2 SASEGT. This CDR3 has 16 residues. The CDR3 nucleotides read TGTGCCAGCAGTGAATTTGGGACAGGGGGCTTTCAGCCCCAGCATTTT. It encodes CASSEFGTGGFQPQHF.

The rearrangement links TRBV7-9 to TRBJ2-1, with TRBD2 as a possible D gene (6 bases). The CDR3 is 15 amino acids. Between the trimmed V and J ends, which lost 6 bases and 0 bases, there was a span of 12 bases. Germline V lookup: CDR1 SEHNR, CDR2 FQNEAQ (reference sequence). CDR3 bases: TGTGCCAGCAGTGGGGACGGGAGCTCCTACAATGAGCAGTTCTTC. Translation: CASSGDGSSYNEQFF.

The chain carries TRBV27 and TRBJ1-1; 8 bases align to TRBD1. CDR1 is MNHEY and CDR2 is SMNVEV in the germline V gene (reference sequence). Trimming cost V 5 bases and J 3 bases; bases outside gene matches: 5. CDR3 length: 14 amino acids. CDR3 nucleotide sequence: TGTGCCAGCAGTCCGGGACAGGCAGACACTGAAGCTTTCTTT. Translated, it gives CASSPGQADTEAFF.